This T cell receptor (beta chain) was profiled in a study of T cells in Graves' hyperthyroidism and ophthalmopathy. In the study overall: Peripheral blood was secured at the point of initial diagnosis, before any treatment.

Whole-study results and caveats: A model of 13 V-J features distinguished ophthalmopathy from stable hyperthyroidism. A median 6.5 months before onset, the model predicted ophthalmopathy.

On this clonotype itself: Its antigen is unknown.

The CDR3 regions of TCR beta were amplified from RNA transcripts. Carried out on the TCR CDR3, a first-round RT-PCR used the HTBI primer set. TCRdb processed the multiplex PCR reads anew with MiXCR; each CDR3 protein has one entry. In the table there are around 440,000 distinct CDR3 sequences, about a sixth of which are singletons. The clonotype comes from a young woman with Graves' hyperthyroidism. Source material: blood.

The DNA for the CDR3 is TGTGCCAGCAGCTACGACAGGGAAAACACCTTC. Translation gives CASSYDRENTF. The rearrangement links TRBV7-9 to TRBJ1-2; 7 nucleotides line up with TRBD1. Losses at the gene ends were 4 bases for V and 12 bases for J; bases not matched to a gene: 5. The CDR3 is made up of 11 amino acids. Germline loops: CDR1 SEHNR, CDR2 FQNEAQ (reference sequence).